One sample yielded the 32 T cell receptor beta chains listed below, sequenced in a study of radiotherapy plus CTLA-4 blockade in lung cancer. Sequencing used immunoSEQ multiplex PCR; TCRdb keeps in-frame clones, though not all of them. The profile shows 50,000 or so clones, roughly 88% of them singletons. The sequencing here drew on peripheral blood, taken from a patient treated with radiotherapy plus ipilimumab. The receptors derive from a human donor with non-small cell lung cancer whose response to radiotherapy plus ipilimumab could not be evaluated.

The sample holds a few counts of this clone. The rearrangement uses TRBV30 and TRBJ1-2, with D perhaps TRBD1 (6 bases). The germline V gene has CDR1 GTSNPN and CDR2 SVGIG (reference sequence). The germline V and J ends were trimmed by 4 bases and 4 bases, with 16 bases remaining between them. This CDR3 is built from 14 residues. CDR3 sequence: CAWTGTGSGYGYTF. The CDR3 bases are TGTGCCTGGACTGGAACAGGGAGCGGCTATGGCTACACCTTC. The full variable domain, completed using reference TRBV30 and TRBJ1-2, is SQTIHQWPATLVQPVGSPLSLECTVEGTSNPNLYWYRQAAGRGLQLLFYSVGIGQISSEVPQNLSASRPQDRQFILSSKKLLLSDSGFYLCAWTGTGSGYGYTFGSGTRLTVV.

Turning to this clone: This sample also contains other DNA sequences that code for the same CDR3. V usage is TRBV19 and J usage is TRBJ1-1; D possibly corresponds to TRBD1 (5 bases). Trimming removed 7 bases at V and 5 bases at J, with 17 bases between. CDR3 length: 14 residues. The germline V gene encodes CDR1 LNHDA and CDR2 SQIVND (reference sequence). The CDR3 region has the DNA TGTGCCAGTACCCTCTCAGGGATGGGTACTGAAGCTTTCTTT. This encodes CASTLSGMGTEAFF.

The J gene is TRBJ2-3, the V gene TRBV30; D unclear. Between the trimmed V and J ends, which lost 5 bases and 4 bases, there was a span of 4 bases. The CDR3 loop spans 10 amino acids. Germline CDR1 GTSNPN, CDR2 SVGIG (reference sequence). The CDR3 DNA is TGTGCCTGGTTCGCAGATACGCAGTATTTT. This translates into CAWFADTQYF.

The V and J genes are TRBV5-4 and TRBJ1-1, with D perhaps TRBD1 (6 bases). This CDR3 comprises 14 residues. CDR1 is SGHNT and CDR2 is YYREEE in the germline V gene (reference sequence). The V end was cut by 6 bases, the J end by 0 bases, with 12 bases between. For the CDR3, the DNA is TGTGCCAGCACGACGGACAGCATGAACACTGAAGCTTTCTTT. Encoded protein: CASTTDSMNTEAFF.

The chain employs TRBV28 and TRBJ2-1; 7 bases fit TRBD2. The germline CDR1 and CDR2 sequences are MDHEN and SYDVKM. The length of the CDR3 is 16 residues. J gave up 1 base and V 6 bases, and 9 bases lay outside the gene matches. CDR3 protein: CASRSGEGRSYNEQFF. The CDR3 bases are TGTGCCAGCAGATCCGGGGAGGGCCGGTCCTACAATGAGCAGTTCTTC.

This chain joins TRBV5-1 and TRBJ2-5, with D possibly TRBD2 on 5 matching bases. This CDR3 has 13 residues. Germline V gene sequence: CDR1 SGHRS, CDR2 YFSETQ. With 2 bases removed from V and 1 base from J, the gap between germline ends came to 6 bases. The CDR3 DNA reads as TGCGCCAGCAGCTTAGCGGTCCAAGAGACCCAGTACTTC. It specifies CASSLAVQETQYF. The full variable domain, completed using reference TRBV5-1 and TRBJ2-5, is KAGVTQTPRYLIKTRGQQVTLSCSPISGHRSVSWYQQTPGQGLQFLFEYFSETQRNKGNFPGRFSGRQFSNSRSEMNVSTLELGDSALYLCASSLAVQETQYFGPGTRLLVL.

This rearrangement joins TRBV28 to TRBJ1-5; D is possibly TRBD1 (6 bases). Germline V lookup: CDR1 MDHEN, CDR2 SYDVKM. V was trimmed by 8 bases and J by 2 bases, leaving 10 bases between them. There are 13 residues in the CDR3. CDR3 sequence: CASAGVGNQPQHF. Here the CDR3 DNA reads TGTGCCAGCGCAGGGGTCGGCAATCAGCCCCAGCATTTT. Based on the CDR3 plus reference TRBV28 and TRBJ1-5, the full variable domain is DVKVTQSSRYLVKRTGEKVFLECVQDMDHENMFWYRQDPGLGLRLIYFSYDVKMKEKGDIPEGYSVSREKKERFSLILESASTNQTSMYLCASAGVGNQPQHFGDGTRLSIL.

The chain employs TRBV19 and TRBJ2-1; possible D gene TRBD2, 5 bases. Trimming pared 1 base from V and 5 bases from J, leaving 9 bases between. Germline V gene data show CDR1 as LNHDA and CDR2 as SQIVND (reference sequence). This CDR3 region has 14 residues. This CDR3 is CASSIVGGNNEQFF. CDR3 DNA: TGTGCCAGTAGTATAGTAGGAGGAAACAATGAGCAGTTCTTC.

The rearrangement links TRBV30 to TRBJ2-7; 8 bases are a match to TRBD2. Germline lookup yields CDR1 GTSNPN and CDR2 SVGIG (reference sequence). The CDR3 length is 12 residues. CDR3 in DNA: TGTGCTGGGGGCAGCGGGAGATACGAGCAGTACTTC. Protein: CAGGSGRYEQYF.

V and J are TRBV18 and TRBJ2-7; weak D call: TRBD2 (6 bases). The CDR3 totals 15 residues. Germline CDR1 KGHSH, CDR2 LQKENI. Trimming cost V 0 bases and J 3 bases, with 12 bases left between them. CDR3 in DNA: TGTGCCAGCTCACCACCGGGTAAGGGACTCTACGAGCAGTACTTC. The encoded protein is CASSPPGKGLYEQYF.

In its sample, this clone was seen a few times. Other DNA sequences from this sample encode an identical CDR3 as well. This chain links TRBV5-1 with TRBJ2-5, with D perhaps TRBD2 (6 bases). The CDR3 is 15 residues long. Germline CDR1 is SGHRS and CDR2 is YFSETQ. V shed 2 bases and J shed 4 bases, with 15 bases lying between them. In DNA form, the CDR3 reads TGCGCCAGCAGCTTCGGGGGAAGCGGAGGAGAGACCCAGTACTTC. It specifies CASSFGGSGGETQYF.

The V and J genes are TRBV7-2 and TRBJ2-1; 9 positions agree with TRBD1. The CDR3 spans 15 residues. V dropped 3 bases and J dropped 7; count of bases not matched to a gene: 7. The V gene's germline CDR1 is SGHTA and CDR2 FQGNSA. In nucleotides, the CDR3 is TGTGCCAGCAGCTTTGACAGGGGGAAATGGAATGAGCAGTTCTTC. Translation: CASSFDRGKWNEQFF. Complete variable domain (other parts from reference TRBV7-2 and TRBJ2-1): GAGVSQSPSNKVTEKGKDVELRCDPISGHTALYWYRQSLGQGLEFLIYFQGNSAPDKSGLPSDRFSAERTGGSVSTLTIQRTQQEDSAVYLCASSFDRGKWNEQFFGPGTRLTVL.

The chain is built from TRBV4-1 and TRBJ1-2; the D is unclear. Trimming stripped 0 bases from V and 7 bases from J, with 15 bases between. The CDR3 consists of 15 residues. CDR1 is MGHRA and CDR2 is YSYEKL in the germline V gene. This chain's CDR3 is CASSQEPVGAAGYTF. CDR3 nucleotide sequence: TGCGCCAGCAGCCAAGAACCAGTGGGAGCGGCTGGCTACACCTTC.

In nucleotides, the CDR3 is TGTGCCAGCAGCTCCCAGCGGGTGCACAATGAGCAGTTCTTC. Translation: CASSSQRVHNEQFF. V is TRBV7-2 and J is TRBJ2-1, with a tentative D call TRBD2 (6 bases). Trimming left V 4 bases short and J 5 bases short, with 12 bases between. CDR1 is SGHTA, CDR2 FQGNSA, per germline. This CDR3 comprises 14 residues.

The CDR3 protein is CASSLGQPPETQYF. The CDR3 region has the DNA TGTGCCAGCAGCTTAGGACAGCCACCGGAGACCCAGTACTTC. The chain couples TRBV11-2 to TRBJ2-5; possibly TRBD1 for D (5 bases). The CDR3 is 14 amino acids. Germline V CDR1 and CDR2: SGHAT, FQNNGV. The V end lost 1 base, the J end lost 5 bases, and 11 bases lay between the germline ends.

This clone came up once. V and J are TRBV29-1 and TRBJ2-5; 11 bases are a match to TRBD2. Trimming cost V 1 base and J 2 bases; bases outside gene matches: 6. The CDR3 consists of 16 residues. The germline V gene encodes CDR1 SQVTM and CDR2 ANQGSEA. Here the CDR3 reads CSVEVPGLAVQETQYF. The DNA for the CDR3 is TGCAGCGTTGAAGTCCCGGGACTAGCGGTACAAGAGACCCAGTACTTC.

V is TRBV9 and J is TRBJ2-2; TRBD2 matches at 15 bases. In germline, CDR1 is SGDLS, CDR2 YYNGEE. J was trimmed by 6 bases and V by 0 bases; bases with no gene match: 0. The CDR3 consists of 16 residues. This chain's CDR3 is CASSVGTSGGAGELFF. The CDR3 DNA reads as TGTGCCAGCAGCGTAGGGACTAGCGGGGGGGCCGGGGAGCTGTTTTTT.

This clone was detected a few times. For the CDR3, the DNA is TGTGCCAGCAGTTCTACCACAGGGCCCTCTGGAAACACCATATATTTT. Amino acids: CASSSTTGPSGNTIYF. The chain combines TRBV6-6 with TRBJ1-3, with a possible D match to TRBD1 (6 bases). V gave up 4 bases and J gave up 0 bases, with 13 bases separating them. CDR1 and CDR2 from the germline V gene are MNHNY and SVGAGI (reference sequence). The CDR3 runs to 16 residues.

The rearrangement joins TRBV25-1 to TRBJ2-1; D gene uncertain. The CDR3 spans 17 residues. CDR1 is MGHDK and CDR2 is SYGVNS in the germline V gene. The V gene lost 4 bases and the J gene lost 0 bases, with 16 bases spanning the gap. DNA for the CDR3: TGTGCCAGCAGTGGCTCCAACAGTTACAGCTCCTACAATGAGCAGTTCTTC. It encodes CASSGSNSYSSYNEQFF.

The genes are TRBV28 and TRBJ1-2; 8 bases fit TRBD1. Trimming cost V 4 bases and J 1 base; bases outside gene matches: 2. The CDR3 length is 14 residues. CDR1 and CDR2 (germline): MDHEN, SYDVKM. The CDR3 protein is CASSSGQGNYGYTF. The CDR3 region has the DNA TGTGCCAGCAGTTCCGGACAGGGTAACTATGGCTACACCTTC.

This sequence joins TRBV5-3 and TRBJ2-3, with TRBD2 matching over 8 bases. TRBV5-3 is an open reading frame whose function is uncertain. The CDR3 consists of 14 residues. V was clipped by 4 bases and J by 7 bases; unmatched bases: 8. In DNA, the CDR3 is TGTGCCAGAAGCCCCTGGACTAGCTGGAATACGCAGTATTTT. Translating it yields CARSPWTSWNTQYF.

The genes are TRBV5-1 and TRBJ2-3; 8 positions agree with TRBD1. The germline V gene encodes CDR1 SGHRS and CDR2 YFSETQ. The CDR3 consists of 16 residues. Germline trimming cut 4 bases from V and 3 bases from J; bases unmatched to any gene: 10. The CDR3 spells CASSPVWTGMTDTQYF. The CDR3 coding sequence is TGCGCCAGCAGCCCTGTGTGGACAGGGATGACAGATACGCAGTATTTT.

CDR3 amino acids: CASTKFPQGYEQYF. In nucleotides, the CDR3 is TGTGCCAGCACCAAATTCCCCCAGGGTTACGAGCAGTACTTC. The chain couples TRBV7-2 to TRBJ2-7, with D tentatively TRBD1 (5 bases). Looked up from germline, CDR1 is SGHTA and CDR2 is FQGNSA. CDR3 length: 14 residues. V gave up 7 bases and J gave up 4 bases, with 17 bases separating them.

This clone has only one observation. The V call is TRBV6-6, the J call TRBJ1-2; TRBD1 matches 8 bases. V shed 6 bases, J shed 8 bases, and the junction held 11 bases outside the gene matches. Germline CDR1 and CDR2: MNHNY and SVGAGI (reference sequence). The CDR3 is 14 amino acids. The CDR3 protein is CASSPTQGARGYTF. The CDR3 coding sequence is TGTGCCAGCAGCCCAACGCAGGGGGCACGGGGCTACACCTTC.

V and J are TRBV7-2 and TRBJ2-1; D might be TRBD2 (5 bases). Between the trimmed V and J ends, which lost 5 bases and 7 bases, there was a span of 18 bases. The CDR3 totals 15 residues. Germline V gene lookup returns CDR1 SGHTA and CDR2 FQGNSA. CDR3 in DNA: TGTGCCAGCAGCCCTCTGGATCAACCGGGGAATGAGCAGTTCTTC. This encodes CASSPLDQPGNEQFF.

The chain has TRBV7-6 and TRBJ1-1, with 8 nucleotides matching TRBD1. The CDR3 is 15 residues long. In germline, CDR1 is SGHVS, CDR2 FNYEAQ. V was pared by 5 bases and J by 1 base, with 6 bases of the junction left unmatched. The CDR3 DNA reads as TGTGCCAGCAGCAGTGGACAGGGTACGAACACTGAAGCTTTCTTT. Its translation: CASSSGQGTNTEAFF.

The V and J genes are TRBV2 and TRBJ1-5; 8 nucleotides line up with TRBD1. CDR3 length: 13 amino acids. Germline V gene lookup returns CDR1 SNHLY and CDR2 FYNNEI. The J segment lost 4 bases and the V segment lost 5 bases, leaving 1 base of the junction unmatched. CDR3 nucleotide sequence: TGTGCCAGCAGTCGGGACAGGAATCAGCCCCAGCATTTT. As protein: CASSRDRNQPQHF.

This clone was seen only once. The genes are TRBV2 and TRBJ1-5; 7 positions match TRBD1. Germline CDR1 is SNHLY and CDR2 is FYNNEI. V lost 4 bases to trimming and J lost 0 bases; unmatched junction nucleotides: 9. This CDR3 spans 17 amino acids. Here the CDR3 reads CASSGLVGGLSNQPQHF. CDR3 sequence (DNA): TGTGCCAGCAGTGGTTTGGTAGGGGGCCTTAGCAATCAGCCCCAGCATTTT.

The chain joins TRBV11-2 to TRBJ2-7; TRBD2 agrees at 12 bases. CDR1 and CDR2 (germline): SGHAT, FQNNGV. V dropped 1 base and J dropped 1; count of bases not matched to a gene: 2. The CDR3 totals 16 residues. The CDR3 region has the DNA TGTGCCAGCAGCTTAGCGCTAGCGGGAGGGTCCTACGAGCAGTACTTC. This codes for CASSLALAGGSYEQYF.

This clone was counted between two and nine times. This sequence joins TRBV6-6 and TRBJ1-1, with D maybe TRBD1 (6 bases). The CDR3 extends over 13 amino acids. The V and J ends lost 2 bases and 8 bases respectively, with 12 bases between them. Looked up from germline, CDR1 is MNHNY and CDR2 is SVGAGI (reference sequence). CDR3 amino acids: CASSYQGNVEAFF. Written as DNA, the CDR3 is TGTGCCAGCAGTTACCAGGGGAACGTGGAAGCTTTCTTT.

The genes are TRBV6-5 and TRBJ1-1, with a weak D call TRBD1 (5 bases). The ends were cut back, 2 bases at V and 1 base at J, with 11 bases in the middle. Germline V gives CDR1 MNHEY, CDR2 SVGAGI. The CDR3 totals 15 residues. CDR3 bases: TGTGCCAGCAGTTACGACACAGGAGCGAACACTGAAGCTTTCTTT. This sequence encodes CASSYDTGANTEAFF.

CDR3 in amino acids: CASSQDLGTGSLFRTF. The DNA of the CDR3 is TGTGCCAGCAGCCAAGATCTAGGGACAGGGTCCCTATTTCGGACCTTC. This chain uses TRBV14 with TRBJ1-2; TRBD1 matches 9 bases. CDR3 length: 16 amino acids. Germline values: CDR1 SGHDN, CDR2 FVKESK. V dropped 0 bases and J dropped 14; count of bases not matched to a gene: 16. The full variable domain, with the rest looked up from reference TRBV14 and TRBJ1-2, is EAGVTQFPSHSVIEKGQTVTLRCDPISGHDNLYWYRRVMGKEIKFLLHFVKESKQDESGMPNNRFLAERTGGTYSTLKVQPAELEDSGVYFCASSQDLGTGSLFRTFGSGTRLTVV.